One sample yielded the 9 T cell receptor beta chains listed below, sequenced in a study of T cell responses to AZD1222 COVID-19 vaccine. The protocol was immunoSEQ multiplex PCR, while the TCRdb copy is restricted to in-frame clones and leaves out a portion. The sample includes roughly 150,000 clones, about 90% of them seen just once. The source material was peripheral blood, sampled on day 0 of AZD1222 vaccination. The receptors here all came from an adult in good health.

This chain connects TRBV14 to TRBJ2-7, with TRBD2 identical over 10 bases. Germline V gives CDR1 SGHDN, CDR2 FVKESK. This CDR3 is 14 amino acids long. J gave up 3 bases and V 1 base, and 0 bases lay outside the gene matches. The CDR3 DNA reads TGTGCCAGCAGCCAAGCTAGCGGGAGCTACGAGCAGTACTTC. It is translated as CASSQASGSYEQYF.

This clone appeared many times. The chain uses TRBV5-1 and TRBJ2-2, with TRBD2 matching 8 bases. Looked up from germline, CDR1 is SGHRS and CDR2 is YFSETQ. The CDR3 is 15 amino acids. Trimming at V came to 1 base and at J to 6 bases, leaving 5 bases not matched to a gene. The CDR3 region is CASSLPGGYAGELFF. The CDR3 bases are TGCGCCAGCAGCTTGCCGGGGGGGTACGCCGGGGAGCTGTTTTTT.

As DNA, the CDR3 is TGTGCCAGCAGTTTCCCGGGACTCCAGAACACTGAAGCTTTCTTT. It encodes CASSFPGLQNTEAFF. J is TRBJ1-1 and V is TRBV6-5, with D maybe TRBD1 (5 bases). Between the trimmed V and J ends, which lost 4 bases and 1 base, there was a span of 13 bases. The CDR3 has 15 residues. Germline V CDR1 and CDR2: MNHEY, SVGAGI.

This sequence joins TRBV3-1 (or the pseudogene TRBV3-2) and TRBJ2-1, with 9 bases aligning to TRBD2. The CDR3 runs to 15 residues. The germline CDR1 and CDR2 sequences are LGHDT and YNNKEL (reference sequence). With V trimmed by 0 bases and J by 15 bases, 12 bases remained unmatched. The CDR3 reads CASSQEGGRAFTGFF. The CDR3 DNA is TGTGCCAGCAGCCAAGAGGGCGGGAGGGCCTTCACTGGGTTCTTC.

The CDR3 region has the DNA TGTGCCAGCAGTTCCAACAGGGCACCTGGTAATTCACCCCTCCACTTT. It translates to CASSSNRAPGNSPLHF. J is TRBJ1-6 and V is TRBV28, with D possibly matching TRBD1 (6 bases). CDR1 is MDHEN and CDR2 is SYDVKM in the germline V gene. The V gene lost 4 bases and the J gene lost 6 bases, with 16 bases spanning the gap. The CDR3 consists of 16 residues.

This chain joins TRBV3-1 (or the pseudogene TRBV3-2) and TRBJ2-5; unclear D gene. The germline V gene encodes CDR1 LGHDT and CDR2 YNNKEL (reference sequence). The CDR3 totals 13 residues. Trimming took off 4 bases at V and 1 base at J, with 7 bases between the two ends. In nucleotides, the CDR3 is TGTGCCAGCAGCCGACACCCCCAAGAGACCCAGTACTTC. Residues: CASSRHPQETQYF.

The rearrangement uses TRBV7-2 and TRBJ2-7, with 15 positions matching TRBD2. V lost 1 base and J lost 6; bases outside the gene matches: 13. From germline, CDR1 is SGHTA and CDR2 FQGNSA. This CDR3 region has 19 residues. DNA for the CDR3: TGTGCCAGCAGCTTAGAAGAAGCCTGGGGACTAGCGGGAGGAATCGAGCAGTACTTC. Protein product: CASSLEEAWGLAGGIEQYF.

A note on this clone: A read error may account for a junction end that differs from germline. The V and J genes are TRBV15 and TRBJ2-5; 8 bases line up with TRBD1. The CDR3 totals 16 residues. Per germline, CDR1 LNHNV and CDR2 YYDKDF (reference sequence). The CDR3 reads CATSRDRGGPQETQYF. The CDR3 bases are TGTGCCACCAGCCGAGACAGGGGTGGACCGCAAGAGACCCAGTACTTC.

The chain carries TRBV27 and TRBJ2-2; 12 positions agree with TRBD2. CDR3 size: 15 residues. Losses at the gene ends were 3 bases for V and 6 bases for J; bases not matched to a gene: 2. Germline CDR1 is MNHEY and CDR2 is SMNVEV (reference sequence). Here the CDR3 reads CASSLTSGSSGELFF. Written as DNA, the CDR3 is TGTGCCAGCAGTTTGACTAGCGGGAGCTCCGGGGAGCTGTTTTTT.